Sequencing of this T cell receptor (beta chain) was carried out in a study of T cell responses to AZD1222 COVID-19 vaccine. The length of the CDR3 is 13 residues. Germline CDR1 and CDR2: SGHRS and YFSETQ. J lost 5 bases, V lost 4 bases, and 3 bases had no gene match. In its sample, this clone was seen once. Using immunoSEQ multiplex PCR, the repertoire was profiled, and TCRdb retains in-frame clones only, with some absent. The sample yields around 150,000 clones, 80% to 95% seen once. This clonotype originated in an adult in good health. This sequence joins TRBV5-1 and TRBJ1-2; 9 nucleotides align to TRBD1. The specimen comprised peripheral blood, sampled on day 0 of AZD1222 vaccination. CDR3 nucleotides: TGCGCCAGCAGCCCCGGGACAGGGTATGGCTACACCTTC. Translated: CASSPGTGYGYTF.